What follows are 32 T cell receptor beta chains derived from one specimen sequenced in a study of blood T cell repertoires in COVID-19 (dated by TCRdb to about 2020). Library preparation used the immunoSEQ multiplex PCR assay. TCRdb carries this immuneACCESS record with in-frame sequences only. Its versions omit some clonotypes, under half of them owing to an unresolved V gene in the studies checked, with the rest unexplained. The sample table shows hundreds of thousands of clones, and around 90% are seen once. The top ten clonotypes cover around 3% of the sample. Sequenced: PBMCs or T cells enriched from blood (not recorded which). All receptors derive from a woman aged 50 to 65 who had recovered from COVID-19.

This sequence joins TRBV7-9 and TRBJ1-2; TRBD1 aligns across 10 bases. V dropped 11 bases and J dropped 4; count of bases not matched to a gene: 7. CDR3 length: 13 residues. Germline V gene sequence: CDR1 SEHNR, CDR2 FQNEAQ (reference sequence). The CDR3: CAGGTGAVYGYTF. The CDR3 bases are TGTGCCGGAGGGACAGGGGCCGTCTATGGCTACACCTTC.

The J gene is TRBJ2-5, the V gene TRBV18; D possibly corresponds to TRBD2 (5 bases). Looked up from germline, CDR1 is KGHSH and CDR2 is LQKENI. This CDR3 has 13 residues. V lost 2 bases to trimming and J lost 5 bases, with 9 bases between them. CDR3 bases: TGTGCCAGCTCACCAATGGGCGGGGAGACCCAGTACTTC. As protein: CASSPMGGETQYF.

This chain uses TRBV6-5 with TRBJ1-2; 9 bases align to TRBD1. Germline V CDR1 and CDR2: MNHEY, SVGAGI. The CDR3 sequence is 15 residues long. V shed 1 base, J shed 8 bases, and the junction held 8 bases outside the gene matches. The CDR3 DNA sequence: TGTGCCAGCAGTTACTGGGACAGGGATACGGGGGGCTACACCTTC. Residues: CASSYWDRDTGGYTF.

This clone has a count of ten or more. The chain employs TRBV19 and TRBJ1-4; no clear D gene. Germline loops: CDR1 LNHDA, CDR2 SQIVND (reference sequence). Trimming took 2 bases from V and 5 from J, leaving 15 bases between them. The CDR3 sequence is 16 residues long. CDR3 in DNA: TGTGCCAGTAGTATACCGTCGGCAGGAAACAATGAAAAACTGTTTTTT. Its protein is CASSIPSAGNNEKLFF. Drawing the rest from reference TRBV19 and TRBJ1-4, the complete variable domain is DGGITQSPKYLFRKEGQNVTLSCEQNLNHDAMYWYRQDPGQGLRLIYYSQIVNDFQKGDIAEGYSVSREKKESFPLTVTSAQKNPTAFYLCASSIPSAGNNEKLFFGSGTQLSVL.

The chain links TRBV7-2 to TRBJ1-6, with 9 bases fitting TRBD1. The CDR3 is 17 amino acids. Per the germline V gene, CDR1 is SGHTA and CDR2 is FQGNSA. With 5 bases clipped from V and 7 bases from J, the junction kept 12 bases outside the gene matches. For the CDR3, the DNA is TGTGCCAGCAGCCCACATCCGGGACAGGGCCTAAATTCACCCCTCCACTTT. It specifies CASSPHPGQGLNSPLHF.

The CDR3 DNA reads as TGTGCCAGCAGTCCTAGCGGGATGAACACCGGGGAGCTGTTTTTT. It specifies CASSPSGMNTGELFF. The chain employs TRBV28 and TRBJ2-2; TRBD2 agrees at 9 bases. The germline gives CDR1 MDHEN, CDR2 SYDVKM. The CDR3 consists of 15 residues. J gave up 1 base and V 5 bases, and 2 bases lay outside the gene matches.

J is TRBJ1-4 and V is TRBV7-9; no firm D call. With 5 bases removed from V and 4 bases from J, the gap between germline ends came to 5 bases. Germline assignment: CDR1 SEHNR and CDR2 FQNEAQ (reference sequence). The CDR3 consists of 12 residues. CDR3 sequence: CASSTVNEKLFF. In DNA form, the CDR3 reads TGTGCCAGCAGCACGGTTAATGAAAAACTGTTTTTT.

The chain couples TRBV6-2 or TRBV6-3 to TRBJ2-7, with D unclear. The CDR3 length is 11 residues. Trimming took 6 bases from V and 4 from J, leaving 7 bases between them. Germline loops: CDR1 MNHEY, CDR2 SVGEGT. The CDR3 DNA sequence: TGTGCCAGCAGCCAGAGTTACGAGCAGTACTTC. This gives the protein CASSQSYEQYF.

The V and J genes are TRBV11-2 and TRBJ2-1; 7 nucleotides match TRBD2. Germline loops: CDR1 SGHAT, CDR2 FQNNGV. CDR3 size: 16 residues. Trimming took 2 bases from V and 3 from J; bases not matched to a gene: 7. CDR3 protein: CASSLFLAEYYNEQFF. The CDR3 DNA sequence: TGTGCCAGCAGCTTATTTCTAGCGGAGTACTACAATGAGCAGTTCTTC.

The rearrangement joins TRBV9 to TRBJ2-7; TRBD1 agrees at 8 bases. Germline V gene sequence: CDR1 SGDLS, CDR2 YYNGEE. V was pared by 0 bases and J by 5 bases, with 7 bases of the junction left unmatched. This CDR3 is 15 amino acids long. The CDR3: CASSVVPDRDDEQYF. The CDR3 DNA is TGTGCCAGCAGCGTAGTACCGGACAGGGACGACGAGCAGTACTTC.

The CDR3 loop is CSASTSGTNYEQYF. In DNA, the CDR3 is TGCAGTGCTAGTACTAGCGGGACCAACTACGAGCAGTACTTC. V is TRBV20-1 and J is TRBJ2-7; TRBD2 agrees at 10 bases. The CDR3 has 14 amino acids. Germline CDR1 reads DFQATT; CDR2 reads SNEGSKA (reference sequence). V lost 3 bases and J lost 3; bases outside the gene matches: 5.

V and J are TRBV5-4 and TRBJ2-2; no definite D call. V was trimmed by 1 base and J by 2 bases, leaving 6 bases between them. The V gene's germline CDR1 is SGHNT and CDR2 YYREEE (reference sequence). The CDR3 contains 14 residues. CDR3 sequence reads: CASSLPLNTGELFF. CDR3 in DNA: TGTGCCAGCAGCTTGCCCCTTAACACCGGGGAGCTGTTTTTT.

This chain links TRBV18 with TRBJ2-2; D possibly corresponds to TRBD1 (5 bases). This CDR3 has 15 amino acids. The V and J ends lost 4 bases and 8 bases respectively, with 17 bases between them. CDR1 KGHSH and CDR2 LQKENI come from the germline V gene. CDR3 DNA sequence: TGTGCCAGCTCACTGACAGATTCTGAAAGAGGGGAGCTGTTTTTT. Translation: CASSLTDSERGELFF.

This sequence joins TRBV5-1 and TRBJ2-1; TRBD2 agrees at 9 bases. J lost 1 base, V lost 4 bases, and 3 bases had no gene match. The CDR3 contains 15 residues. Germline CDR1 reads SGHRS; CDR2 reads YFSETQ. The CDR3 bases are TGCGCCAGCAGCCCCCTAGCGGGGTCCTACAATGAGCAGTTCTTC. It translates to CASSPLAGSYNEQFF.

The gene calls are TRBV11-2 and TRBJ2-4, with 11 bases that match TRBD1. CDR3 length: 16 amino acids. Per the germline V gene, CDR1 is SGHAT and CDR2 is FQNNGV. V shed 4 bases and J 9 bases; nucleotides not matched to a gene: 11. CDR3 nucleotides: TGTGCCAGCAGCTATACCGGGACAGGGGGATTGGGCATTCAGTACTTC. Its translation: CASSYTGTGGLGIQYF.

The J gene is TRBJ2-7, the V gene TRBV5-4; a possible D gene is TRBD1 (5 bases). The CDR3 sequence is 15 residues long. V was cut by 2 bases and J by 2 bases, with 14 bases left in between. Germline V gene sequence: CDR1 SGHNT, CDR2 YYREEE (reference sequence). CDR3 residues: CASSFSGRIPYEQYF. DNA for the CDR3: TGTGCCAGCAGCTTTTCAGGGCGGATACCCTACGAGCAGTACTTC.

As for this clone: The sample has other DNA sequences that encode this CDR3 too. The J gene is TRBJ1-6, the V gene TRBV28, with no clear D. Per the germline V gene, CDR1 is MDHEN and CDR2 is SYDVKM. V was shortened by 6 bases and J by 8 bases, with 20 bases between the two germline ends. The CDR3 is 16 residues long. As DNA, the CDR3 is TGTGCCAGCAGGCCCGGGAGGCCTCCCGGGGATTCACCCCTCCACTTT. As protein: CASRPGRPPGDSPLHF.

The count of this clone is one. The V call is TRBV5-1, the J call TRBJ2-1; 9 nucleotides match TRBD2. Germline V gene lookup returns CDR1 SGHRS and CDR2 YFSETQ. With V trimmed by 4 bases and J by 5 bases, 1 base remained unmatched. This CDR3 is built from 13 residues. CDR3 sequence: CASSRTSDNEQFF. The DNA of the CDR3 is TGCGCCAGCAGCCGGACTAGCGACAATGAGCAGTTCTTC.

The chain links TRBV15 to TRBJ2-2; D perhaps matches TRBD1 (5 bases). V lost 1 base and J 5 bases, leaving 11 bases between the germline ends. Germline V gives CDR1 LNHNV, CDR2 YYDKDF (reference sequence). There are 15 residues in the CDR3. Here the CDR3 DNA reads TGTGCCACCAGCAGAGCCAGGGAAAGGACCGGGGAGCTGTTTTTT. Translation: CATSRARERTGELFF.

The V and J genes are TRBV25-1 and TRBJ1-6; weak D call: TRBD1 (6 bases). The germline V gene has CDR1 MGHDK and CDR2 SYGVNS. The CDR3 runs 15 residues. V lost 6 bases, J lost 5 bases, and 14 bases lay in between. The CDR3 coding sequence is TGTGCCAGCAGCTCCACAGGGACTAATAATTCACCCCTCCACTTT. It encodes CASSSTGTNNSPLHF.

The CDR3 DNA is TGTGCCAGCAGCTCAAACCCTCAGGTTAACACCGGGGAGCTGTTTTTT. As protein: CASSSNPQVNTGELFF. The V call is TRBV7-6, the J call TRBJ2-2; no clear D. The germline gives CDR1 SGHVS, CDR2 FNYEAQ. Trimming removed 4 bases from V and 2 bases from J, with 14 bases in between. The CDR3 covers 16 residues. Based on the CDR3 plus reference TRBV7-6 and TRBJ2-2, the full variable domain is GAGVSQSPRYKVTKRGQDVALRCDPISGHVSLYWYRQALGQGPEFLTYFNYEAQQDKSGLPNDRFSAERPEGSISTLTIQRTEQRDSAMYRCASSSNPQVNTGELFFGEGSRLTVL.

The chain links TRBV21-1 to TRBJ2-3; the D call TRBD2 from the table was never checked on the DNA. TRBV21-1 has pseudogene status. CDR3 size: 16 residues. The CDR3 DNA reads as TGTGCCAGCAGACCTACTAGCGGGAGAAGCACAGATACGCAGTATTTT. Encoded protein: CASRPTSGRSTDTQYF.

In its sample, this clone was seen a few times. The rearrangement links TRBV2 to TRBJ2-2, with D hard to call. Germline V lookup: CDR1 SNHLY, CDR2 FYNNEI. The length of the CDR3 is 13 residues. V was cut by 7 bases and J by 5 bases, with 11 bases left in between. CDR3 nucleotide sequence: TGTGCCAGCAAAAGCGTCGTGACCGGGGAGCTGTTTTTT. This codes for CASKSVVTGELFF.

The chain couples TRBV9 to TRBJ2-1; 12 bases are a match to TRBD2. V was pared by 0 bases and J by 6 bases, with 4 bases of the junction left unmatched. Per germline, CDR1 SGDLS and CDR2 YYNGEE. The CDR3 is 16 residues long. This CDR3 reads CASSVARGLAGNEQFF. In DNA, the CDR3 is TGTGCCAGCAGCGTAGCGAGGGGACTAGCGGGCAATGAGCAGTTCTTC.

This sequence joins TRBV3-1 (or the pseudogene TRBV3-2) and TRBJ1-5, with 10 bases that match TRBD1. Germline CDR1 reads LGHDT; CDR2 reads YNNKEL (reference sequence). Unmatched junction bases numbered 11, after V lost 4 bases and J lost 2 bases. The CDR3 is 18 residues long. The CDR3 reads CASSPDRGATLGNQPQHF. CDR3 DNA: TGTGCCAGCAGCCCGGACAGGGGGGCGACTTTGGGCAATCAGCCCCAGCATTTT.

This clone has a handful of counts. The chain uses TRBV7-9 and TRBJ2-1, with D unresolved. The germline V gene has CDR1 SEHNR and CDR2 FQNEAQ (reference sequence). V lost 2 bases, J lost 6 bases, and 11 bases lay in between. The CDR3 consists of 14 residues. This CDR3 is CASSLSQSPNEQFF. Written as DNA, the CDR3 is TGTGCCAGCAGCTTATCCCAGTCCCCCAATGAGCAGTTCTTC.

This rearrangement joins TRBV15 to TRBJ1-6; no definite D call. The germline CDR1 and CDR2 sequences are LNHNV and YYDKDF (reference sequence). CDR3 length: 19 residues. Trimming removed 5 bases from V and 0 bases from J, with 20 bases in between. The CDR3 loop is CATSDIGVMVSSYNSPLHF. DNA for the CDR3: TGTGCCACCAGCGACATCGGTGTTATGGTTTCCTCCTATAATTCACCCCTCCACTTT.

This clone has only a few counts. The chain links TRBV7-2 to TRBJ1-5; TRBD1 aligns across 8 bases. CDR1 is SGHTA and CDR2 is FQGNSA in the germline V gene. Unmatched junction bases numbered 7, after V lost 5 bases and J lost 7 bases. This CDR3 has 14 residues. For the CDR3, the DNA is TGTGCCAGCAGCACGACAGGGGTGGGACAGCCCCAGCATTTT. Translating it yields CASSTTGVGQPQHF.

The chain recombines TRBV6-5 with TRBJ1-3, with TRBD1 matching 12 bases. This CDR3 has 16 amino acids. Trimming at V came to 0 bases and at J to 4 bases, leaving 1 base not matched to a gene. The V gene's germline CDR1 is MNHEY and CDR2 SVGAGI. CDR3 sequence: CASSYSGQGAGNTIYF. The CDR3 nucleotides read TGTGCCAGCAGTTACTCGGGACAGGGGGCGGGAAACACCATATATTTT.

The CDR3 sequence is CAWDRDYYGYTF. The CDR3 DNA reads as TGTGCCTGGGACAGGGATTACTATGGCTACACCTTC. This chain connects TRBV30 to TRBJ1-2; 7 nucleotides match TRBD1. Unmatched junction bases numbered 3, after V lost 5 bases and J lost 3 bases. There are 12 residues in the CDR3. Germline V CDR1 and CDR2: GTSNPN, SVGIG (reference sequence).

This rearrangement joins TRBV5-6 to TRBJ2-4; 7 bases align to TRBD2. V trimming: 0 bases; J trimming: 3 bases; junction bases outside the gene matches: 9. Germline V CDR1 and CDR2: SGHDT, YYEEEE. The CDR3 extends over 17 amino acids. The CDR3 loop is CASSLVGGRAGKNIQYF. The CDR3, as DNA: TGTGCCAGCAGCTTGGTAGGTGGGAGGGCCGGCAAAAACATTCAGTACTTC.

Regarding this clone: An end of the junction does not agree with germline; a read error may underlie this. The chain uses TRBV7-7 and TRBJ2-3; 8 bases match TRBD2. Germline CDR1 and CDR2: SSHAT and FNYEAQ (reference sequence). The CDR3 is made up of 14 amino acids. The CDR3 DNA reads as TGTGCTAGCAGCTTTGGACTAGCCCCAGATACGCAGTATTTT. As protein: CASSFGLAPDTQYF. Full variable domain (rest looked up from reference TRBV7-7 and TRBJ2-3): GAGVSQSPRYKVTKRGQDVTLRCDPISSHATLYWYQQALGQGPEFLTYFNYEAQPDKSGLPSDRFSAERPEGSISTLTIQRTEQRDSAMYRCASSFGLAPDTQYFGPGTRLTVL.